The 8 T cell receptor beta chains below all came from one sample that was sequenced in a study of blood T cell repertoires in COVID-19. Method: immunoSEQ multiplex PCR; TCRdb's copy keeps in-frame clones and lacks some. Of 250,000 to 300,000 clones listed, approximately 87% were seen once; the top ten hold around 12%. The sequencing input was peripheral blood. The receptors come from a woman aged 25 to 39 with COVID-19, enrolled during active disease.

In its sample, this clone was seen once. This chain uses TRBV5-1 with TRBJ1-1, with a possible D match to TRBD1 (6 bases). This CDR3 region has 15 residues. Germline CDR1 is SGHRS and CDR2 is YFSETQ. V was cut by 3 bases and J by 0 bases, with 12 bases left in between. Here the CDR3 DNA reads TGCGCCAGCAGCTCCAGGGGACACATGAACACTGAAGCTTTCTTT. Its protein is CASSSRGHMNTEAFF.

This rearrangement joins TRBV19 to TRBJ1-1; 8 bases map to TRBD1. Losses at the gene ends were 4 bases for V and 3 bases for J; bases not matched to a gene: 4. There are 14 residues in the CDR3. The germline V gene has CDR1 LNHDA and CDR2 SQIVND (reference sequence). As DNA, the CDR3 is TGTGCCAGTAGTACGACAGGGGTGGACACTGAAGCTTTCTTT. Its protein is CASSTTGVDTEAFF.

This clone was observed a single time. This chain links TRBV11-2 with TRBJ2-7; 13 positions agree with TRBD2. The length of the CDR3 is 15 residues. Germline CDR1 reads SGHAT; CDR2 reads FQNNGV. V dropped 5 bases and J dropped 3; count of bases not matched to a gene: 4. CDR3 protein: CASSLTSGGVYEQYF. Written as DNA, the CDR3 is TGTGCCAGCAGCCTTACTAGCGGGGGGGTCTACGAGCAGTACTTC.

V is TRBV20-1 and J is TRBJ2-7; no clear D gene. Germline V gives CDR1 DFQATT, CDR2 SNEGSKA (reference sequence). The V end lost 2 bases, the J end lost 6 bases, and 8 bases lay between the germline ends. The CDR3 is 11 amino acids. In nucleotides, the CDR3 is TGCAGTGCTAGAACTCCGCGCGAGCAGTACTTC. Translated: CSARTPREQYF.

The rearrangement joins TRBV5-4 to TRBJ2-1; 9 bases match TRBD2. Per germline, CDR1 SGHNT and CDR2 YYREEE (reference sequence). This CDR3 has 15 residues. Germline trimming cut 4 bases from V and 3 bases from J; bases unmatched to any gene: 5. CDR3 coding DNA: TGTGCCAGCAGCATGTCTAGCGGGGTCTACAATGAGCAGTTCTTC. Residues: CASSMSSGVYNEQFF.

The chain combines TRBV6-5 with TRBJ2-3; a weak D match, TRBD2 (6 bases). V was clipped by 4 bases and J by 0 bases, with 14 bases between them. Germline lookup yields CDR1 MNHEY and CDR2 SVGAGI. The CDR3 runs to 16 residues. The CDR3 is CASSFLPGESTDTQYF. Here the CDR3 DNA reads TGTGCCAGCAGTTTTCTCCCGGGGGAGAGCACAGATACGCAGTATTTT.

This clone is a singleton in its sample. V is TRBV2 and J is TRBJ2-3; the D is unclear. Trimming pared 5 bases from V and 3 bases from J, leaving 12 bases between. Germline V lookup: CDR1 SNHLY, CDR2 FYNNEI. The CDR3 contains 14 residues. The CDR3 loop is CASSPAETTDTQYF. The CDR3 nucleotides are TGTGCCAGCAGTCCCGCCGAGACAACAGATACGCAGTATTTT. Full variable domain (remainder filled in from reference TRBV2 and TRBJ2-3): EPEVTQTPSHQVTQMGQEVILRCVPISNHLYFYWYRQILGQKVEFLVSFYNNEISEKSEIFDDQFSVERPDGSNFTLKIRSTKLEDSAMYFCASSPAETTDTQYFGPGTRLTVL.

The V and J genes are TRBV3-1 (or the pseudogene TRBV3-2) and TRBJ1-1; possibly TRBD1 for D (5 bases). The CDR3 spans 14 residues. Trimming pared 3 bases from V and 6 bases from J, leaving 14 bases between. Germline loops: CDR1 LGHDT, CDR2 YNNKEL (reference sequence). Here the CDR3 DNA reads TGTGCCAGCAGCCATGGGGGGTATAGTCCTGAAGCTTTCTTT. Protein product: CASSHGGYSPEAFF.